The clone carrying this TCR beta chain was counted many times. What it binds is not known. Amplification of TCR beta CDR3 regions was performed using RNA transcripts as template. HTBI primers drove first-round RT-PCR of the TCR CDR3. MiXCR was run by TCRdb on the multiplex PCR reads, yielding one entry per CDR3 protein. The data hold approximately 600,000 distinct CDR3 sequences, with 14% observed a single time. The CDR3 has 14 amino acids. V lost 1 base and J 6 bases, leaving 12 bases between the germline ends. Germline V gene data show CDR1 as LGHDT and CDR2 as YNNKEL (reference sequence). This entry comes from a study of T cells in Graves' hyperthyroidism and ophthalmopathy. General study points: In validation, the model predicted ophthalmopathy. These predictions came a median about 6.8 months before onset. Stable hyperthyroidism was separated from ophthalmopathy by a model based on 13 V-J features.

PBMCs were sourced from around 10 ml fresh peripheral blood. The clonotype was recovered from a woman between 18 and 29 years old with Graves' ophthalmopathy. The chain combines TRBV3-1 with TRBJ1-1; possibly TRBD1 for D (6 bases). Sequencing input: blood. The CDR3 sequence is CASSQVQGSAEAFF. The CDR3 bases are TGTGCCAGCAGCCAAGTTCAGGGGAGCGCTGAAGCTTTCTTT.